This T cell receptor (beta chain) derives from a study of blood T cell repertoires in COVID-19. Study summary: The United States, Italy and Spain were the sources of the acute and convalescent COVID-19 samples. Sample material is recorded as cDNA or gDNA derived from T cells, B-cell-depleted T cells, or PBMCs.

In the source study's methods: Scientists estimated how many nucleated cells there were by amplifying reference gene primers. Repertoires were generated with immunoSEQ multiplex PCR, while TCRdb's copy carries only in-frame clones and drops some. V, J and clone size were drawn from that table, and D and trimming were deduced from the DNA. The sample has some 220,000 clones, approximately 80% seen once; the top ten hold about 9%. This clonotype originated in a man aged 45 to 65 with active or convalescent COVID-19. The sample consisted of peripheral blood.

In DNA form, the CDR3 reads TGTGCCAGCAGTTACTTTAGAGGGGAGACCCAGTACTTC. Protein product: CASSYFRGETQYF. This rearrangement joins TRBV6-2 or TRBV6-3 to TRBJ2-5, with TRBD2 as a possible D gene (5 bases). The CDR3 is 13 residues long. The V end lost 1 base, the J end lost 5 bases, and 8 bases lay between the germline ends. Germline values: CDR1 MNHEY, CDR2 SVGEGT.